Listed below are T cell receptor beta chains from one sample, sequenced in a study of Graves' ophthalmopathy and Graves' hyperthyroidism. TCRdb processed the multiplex PCR reads anew with MiXCR; each CDR3 protein has one entry. The sample records just over 600,000 distinct CDR3 sequences, 22% being singletons. Source material: peripheral blood. These receptors were collected from a woman between 18 and 30 years old with stable Graves' hyperthyroidism. Some clones in this sample may be carry-over from other donors' samples. The CDR3 runs from the conserved cysteine through the conserved F or W. D genes are given only for firm matches. Clone size is given for some rows only: seen once, a few or many times, or a class if the clone is expanded.

d_gene,v_gene,j_gene,abundance,CDR3aa,CDR3nt
.,TRBV20-1,TRBJ1-2,many,CSARDPGTDYGYTF,TGCAGTGCTAGAGACCCAGGGACTGACTATGGCTACACCTTC
.,TRBV18,TRBJ1-5,.,CASSPLGESQPQHF,TGTGCCAGCTCACCATTAGGGGAGAGTCAGCCCCAGCATTTT
.,TRBV19,TRBJ2-7,.,CASSINSYEQDF,TGTGCCAGTAGTATAAACAGCTACGAGCAGGACTTC
.,TRBV12-3/TRBV12-4,TRBJ1-1,.,CASSLNTRNTEAFF,TGTGCCAGCAGCCTGAACACAAGGAACACTGAAGCTTTCTTT
.,TRBV6-1,TRBJ2-5,.,CASSNLGWGQETQYF,TGTGCCAGCAGCAACCTTGGGTGGGGCCAAGAGACCCAGTACTTC
TRBD1,TRBV4-1,TRBJ2-7,.,CASSRPGTAKYEQYF,TGCGCCAGCAGCCGCCCCGGGACAGCAAAGTACGAGCAGTACTTC
.,TRBV6-1,TRBJ1-5,many,CASSEYVGNQPQHF,TGTGCCAGCAGTGAATATGTGGGTAATCAGCCCCAGCATTTT
.,TRBV20-1,TRBJ1-3,many,CSASTRNISGNTIYF,TGCAGTGCTAGCACCAGAAACATCTCTGGAAACACCATATATTTT
.,TRBV12-3/TRBV12-4,TRBJ2-7,many,CASSLKGPPLYEQYF,TGTGCCAGCAGTTTAAAAGGACCTCCCCTCTACGAGCAGTACTTC
.,TRBV7-2,TRBJ2-7,many,CASSQGVVEQYF,TGTGCCAGCAGCCAAGGGGTGGTCGAGCAGTACTTC
.,TRBV24-1,TRBJ1-5,many,CATSRGFNQPQHF,TGTGCCACCAGCAGGGGATTCAATCAGCCCCAGCATTTT
.,TRBV6-1,TRBJ2-7,many,CASSETGRAEEQYF,TGTGCCAGCAGTGAAACAGGGAGGGCGGAGGAGCAGTACTTC
.,TRBV25-1,TRBJ1-1,many,CASSDRSWRAFF,TGTGCCAGCAGTGACAGGTCCTGGCGAGCTTTCTTT
TRBD1,TRBV12-3/TRBV12-4,TRBJ2-2,.,CASSIRDRGRNGELFF,TGTGCCAGCAGTATCCGGGACAGGGGGCGAAATGGGGAGCTGTTTTTT
TRBD1,TRBV19,TRBJ1-1,.,CASRLTGRGPEAFF,TGTGCCAGTAGACTGACAGGTAGGGGGCCTGAAGCTTTCTTT
.,TRBV11-3,TRBJ1-1,.,CASSLDLGHNTEAFF,TGTGCCAGCAGCTTAGATCTGGGTCATAACACTGAAGCTTTCTTT
.,TRBV12-3/TRBV12-4,TRBJ2-2,many,CATKDSNTGELFF,TGTGCCACCAAGGACAGCAACACCGGGGAGCTGTTTTTT
.,TRBV7-2,TRBJ2-7,.,CASSLGSREQYF,TGTGCCAGCAGCTTAGGGTCGCGCGAGCAGTACTTC
.,TRBV5-6,TRBJ2-2,many,CASSFFFVKGTGELFF,TGTGCCAGCAGCTTCTTTTTCGTCAAGGGTACCGGGGAGCTGTTTTTT
.,TRBV7-9,TRBJ2-4,many,CASSFDGFAKNIQYF,TGTGCCAGCAGCTTTGACGGATTCGCCAAAAACATTCAGTACTTC
.,TRBV20-1,TRBJ1-5,many,CSADRDKDQPQHF,TGCAGTGCTGACCGGGACAAAGATCAGCCCCAGCATTTT
.,TRBV7-9,TRBJ1-2,.,CASSLAERDGYTF,TGTGCCAGCAGCTTAGCGGAAAGGGATGGCTACACCTTC
.,TRBV28,TRBJ2-7,many,CASSFSRDPYEQYF,TGTGCCAGCAGTTTTTCCAGGGACCCCTACGAGCAGTACTTC
.,TRBV6-5,TRBJ1-2,many,CASSYSGTGCTF,TGTGCCAGCAGTTACTCAGGGACTGGCTGCACCTTC
.,TRBV14,TRBJ2-7,many,CASSRGRGGYEQYF,TGTGCCAGCAGCCGTGGCAGGGGAGGATACGAGCAGTACTTC
.,TRBV19,TRBJ2-2,.,CASSGLAGRTGELFF,TGTGCCAGTTCGGGGCTTGCGGGGCGTACCGGGGAGCTGTTTTTT
.,TRBV11-2,TRBJ2-7,.,CASSLLPTGRGSYEQYF,TGTGCCAGCAGCCTTCTCCCCACAGGGCGTGGGTCCTACGAGCAGTACTTC
.,TRBV11-2,TRBJ1-6,many,CASSNQQGKGTPLHF,TGTGCCAGCAGCAATCAGCAGGGGAAGGGAACACCCCTCCACTTT
.,TRBV27,TRBJ1-1,many,CASSSHRSDTEAFF,TGTGCCAGCAGTTCCCATCGCTCGGACACTGAAGCTTTCTTT
.,TRBV12-3/TRBV12-4,TRBJ1-1,many,CASSLGGAGTEAFF,TGTGCCAGCAGTTTGGGGGGCGCGGGCACTGAAGCTTTCTTT
.,TRBV5-1,TRBJ1-1,many,CASNPTGTNTEAFF,TGCGCCAGCAACCCTACAGGGACCAACACTGAAGCTTTCTTT
TRBD1,TRBV28,TRBJ1-5,.,CASSYTYRGDSNQPQHF,TGTGCCAGCAGTTACACTTACAGGGGGGATAGCAATCAGCCCCAGCATTTT
.,TRBV12-3/TRBV12-4,TRBJ1-2,many,CASSTVEGYTF,TGTGCCAGCAGCACGGTGGAGGGCTACACCTTC
.,TRBV19,TRBJ2-5,.,CASRQVYQETQYF,TGTGCCAGTAGACAGGTCTACCAAGAGACCCAGTACTTC
.,TRBV7-8,TRBJ2-2,.,CASSLGITGEPFF,TGTGCCAGCAGCTTAGGGATCACCGGGGAGCCGTTTTTT
TRBD1,TRBV29-1,TRBJ2-7,many,CSVGQGGTYEQYF,TGCAGCGTTGGACAGGGGGGCACCTACGAGCAGTACTTC
.,TRBV6-1,TRBJ1-5,many,CASSAWLTDSNQPQHF,TGTGCCAGCAGTGCATGGCTTACAGATAGCAATCAGCCCCAGCATTTT
TRBD1,TRBV19,TRBJ1-2,few,CASNPGQGFIYGYTF,TGTGCCAGTAACCCGGGACAGGGGTTTATCTATGGCTACACCTTC
TRBD2,TRBV6-4,TRBJ2-5,.,CASSELAGEQETQYF,TGTGCCAGCAGTGAACTAGCGGGGGAGCAAGAGACCCAGTACTTC
TRBD1,TRBV28,TRBJ1-1,many,CASSLWDRGGTEAFF,TGTGCCAGCAGTTTATGGGACAGGGGGGGGACTGAAGCTTTCTTT
.,TRBV6-5,TRBJ1-2,many,CASSTPGRHYGYTF,TGTGCCAGCAGTACGCCGGGGCGGCACTATGGCTACACCTTC